This T cell receptor (beta chain) was captured in a study of CD8+ T cells in alopecia areata. Study-level findings and limits: Tofacitinib significantly decreased scalp clonality and expanded CD8+ clones among top 100. Alphabeta T cells residing in normal skin are also sequenced in scalp samples.

Of note for this clone: Its antigen is unknown.

Sequencing templates came from extracted RNA that was reverse transcribed into cDNA. Only in-frame clones appear in the TCRdb table, and some are missing; sequencing was by immunoSEQ multiplex PCR. The repertoire holds 110,000 or so clones, with 56% as singletons. CDR3 size: 14 residues. The V segment lost 5 bases and the J segment 3 bases; nucleotides outside the gene matches: 5. CDR1 is SNHLY, CDR2 FYNNEI, per germline. Treatment specified: oral pan-JAK inhibitor, 5-10 mg twice daily. The chain combines TRBV2 with TRBJ1-1; 8 bases are shared with TRBD1. The material was CD4+ T cells sorted from blood, obtained at week 24, from a patient treated with tofacitinib. The source is a human donor with alopecia areata. The CDR3 sequence: CASSSTGGDTEAFF. CDR3 sequence (DNA): TGTGCCAGCAGTTCCACAGGGGGAGACACTGAAGCTTTCTTT.